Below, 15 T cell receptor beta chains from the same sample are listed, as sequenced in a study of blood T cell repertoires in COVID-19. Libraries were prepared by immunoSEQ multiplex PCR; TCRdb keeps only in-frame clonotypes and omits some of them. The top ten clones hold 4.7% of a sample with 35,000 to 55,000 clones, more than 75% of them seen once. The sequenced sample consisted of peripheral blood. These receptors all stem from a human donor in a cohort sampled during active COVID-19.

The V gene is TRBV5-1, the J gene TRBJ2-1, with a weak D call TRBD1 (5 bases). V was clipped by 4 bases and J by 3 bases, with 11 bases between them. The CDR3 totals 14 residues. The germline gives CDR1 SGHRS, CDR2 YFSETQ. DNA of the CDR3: TGCGCCAGCAGCCAACGAACAGGCTACAATGAGCAGTTCTTC. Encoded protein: CASSQRTGYNEQFF. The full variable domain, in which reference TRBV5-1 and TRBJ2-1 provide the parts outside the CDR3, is KAGVTQTPRYLIKTRGQQVTLSCSPISGHRSVSWYQQTPGQGLQFLFEYFSETQRNKGNFPGRFSGRQFSNSRSEMNVSTLELGDSALYLCASSQRTGYNEQFFGPGTRLTVL.

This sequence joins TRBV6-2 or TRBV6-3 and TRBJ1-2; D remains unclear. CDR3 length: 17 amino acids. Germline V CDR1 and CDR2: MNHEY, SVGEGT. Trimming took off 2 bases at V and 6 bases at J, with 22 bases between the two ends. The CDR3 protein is CASSYHPWQEHSDGYTF. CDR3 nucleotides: TGTGCCAGCAGTTACCACCCCTGGCAGGAACATTCGGATGGCTACACCTTC.

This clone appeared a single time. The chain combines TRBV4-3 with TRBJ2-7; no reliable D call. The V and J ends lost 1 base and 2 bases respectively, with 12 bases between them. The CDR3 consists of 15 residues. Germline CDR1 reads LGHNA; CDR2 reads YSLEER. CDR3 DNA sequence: TGCGCCAGCAGCCAAGGACCCAACGAGGCCTACGAGCAGTACTTC. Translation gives CASSQGPNEAYEQYF.

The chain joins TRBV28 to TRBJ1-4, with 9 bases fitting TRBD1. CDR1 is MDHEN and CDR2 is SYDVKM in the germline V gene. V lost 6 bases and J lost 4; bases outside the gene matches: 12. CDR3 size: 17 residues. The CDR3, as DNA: TGTGCCAGCAGCCCCATCCTACAGGGGGCGCATAATGAAAAACTGTTTTTT. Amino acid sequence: CASSPILQGAHNEKLFF. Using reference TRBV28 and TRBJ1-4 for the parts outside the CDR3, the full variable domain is DVKVTQSSRYLVKRTGEKVFLECVQDMDHENMFWYRQDPGLGLRLIYFSYDVKMKEKGDIPEGYSVSREKKERFSLILESASTNQTSMYLCASSPILQGAHNEKLFFGSGTQLSVL.

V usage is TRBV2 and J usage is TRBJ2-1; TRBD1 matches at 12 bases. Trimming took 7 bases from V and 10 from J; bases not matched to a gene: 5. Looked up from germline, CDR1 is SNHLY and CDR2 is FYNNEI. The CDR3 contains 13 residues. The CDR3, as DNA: TGTGCCAGCACCAGGGACAGGGGGCAGGAGCAGTTCTTC. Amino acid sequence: CASTRDRGQEQFF. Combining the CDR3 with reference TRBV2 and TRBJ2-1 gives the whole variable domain EPEVTQTPSHQVTQMGQEVILRCVPISNHLYFYWYRQILGQKVEFLVSFYNNEISEKSEIFDDQFSVERPDGSNFTLKIRSTKLEDSAMYFCASTRDRGQEQFFGPGTRLTVL.

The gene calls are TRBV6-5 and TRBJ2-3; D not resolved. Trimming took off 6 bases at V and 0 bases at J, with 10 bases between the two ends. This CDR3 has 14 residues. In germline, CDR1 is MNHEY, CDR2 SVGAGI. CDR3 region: CASSISRSTDTQYF. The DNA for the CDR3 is TGTGCCAGCAGCATTTCCCGGAGCACAGATACGCAGTATTTT.

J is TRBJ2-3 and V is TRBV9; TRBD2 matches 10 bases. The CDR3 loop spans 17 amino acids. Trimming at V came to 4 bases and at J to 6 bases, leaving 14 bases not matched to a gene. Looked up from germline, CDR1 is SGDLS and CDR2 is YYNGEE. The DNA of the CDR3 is TGTGCCAGCAGCCCGACGGCGGTAGCGGGAGGAGGGGATACGCAGTATTTT. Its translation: CASSPTAVAGGGDTQYF.

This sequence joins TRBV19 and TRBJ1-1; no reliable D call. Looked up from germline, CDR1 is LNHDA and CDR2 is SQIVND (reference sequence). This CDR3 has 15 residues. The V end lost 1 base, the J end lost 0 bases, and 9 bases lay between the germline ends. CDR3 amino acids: CASSIGPGMNTEAFF. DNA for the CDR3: TGTGCCAGTAGTATAGGGCCGGGAATGAACACTGAAGCTTTCTTT.

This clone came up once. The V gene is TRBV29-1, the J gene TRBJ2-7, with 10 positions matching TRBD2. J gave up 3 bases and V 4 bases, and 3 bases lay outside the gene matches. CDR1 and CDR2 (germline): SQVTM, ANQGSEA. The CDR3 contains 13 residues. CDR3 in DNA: TGCAGCGTTGTGGTAGCGGGAGGCTACGAGCAGTACTTC. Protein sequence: CSVVVAGGYEQYF.

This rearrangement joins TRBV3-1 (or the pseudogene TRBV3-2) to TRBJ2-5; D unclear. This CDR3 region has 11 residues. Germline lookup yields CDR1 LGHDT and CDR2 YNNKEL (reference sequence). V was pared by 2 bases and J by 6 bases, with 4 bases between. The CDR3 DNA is TGTGCCAGCAGCCAAACTAAGACCCAGTACTTC. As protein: CASSQTKTQYF.

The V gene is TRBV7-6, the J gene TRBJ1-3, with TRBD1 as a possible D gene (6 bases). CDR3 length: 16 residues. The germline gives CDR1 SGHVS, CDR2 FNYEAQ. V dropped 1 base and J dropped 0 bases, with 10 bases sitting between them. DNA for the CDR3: TGTGCCAGCAGCTTAGATGGGACAAGCTCTGGAAACACCATATATTTT. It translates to CASSLDGTSSGNTIYF.

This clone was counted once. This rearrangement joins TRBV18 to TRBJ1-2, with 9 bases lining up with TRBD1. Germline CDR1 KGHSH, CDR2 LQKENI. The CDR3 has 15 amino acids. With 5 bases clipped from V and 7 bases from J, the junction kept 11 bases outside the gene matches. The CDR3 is CASSAGTGITGGYTF. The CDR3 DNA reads TGTGCCAGCTCAGCCGGGACAGGGATAACGGGTGGCTACACCTTC. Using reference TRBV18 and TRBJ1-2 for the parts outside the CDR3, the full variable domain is NAGVMQNPRHLVRRRGQEARLRCSPMKGHSHVYWYRQLPEEGLKFMVYLQKENIIDESGMPKERFSAEFPKEGPSILRIQQVVRGDSAAYFCASSAGTGITGGYTFGSGTRLTVV.

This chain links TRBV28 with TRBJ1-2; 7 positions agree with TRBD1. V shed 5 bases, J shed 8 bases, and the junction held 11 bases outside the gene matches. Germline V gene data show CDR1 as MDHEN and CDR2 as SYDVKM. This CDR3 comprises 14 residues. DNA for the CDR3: TGTGCCAGCAGTCCTGGAGACAGGGTCCCAGGCTACACCTTC. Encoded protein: CASSPGDRVPGYTF.

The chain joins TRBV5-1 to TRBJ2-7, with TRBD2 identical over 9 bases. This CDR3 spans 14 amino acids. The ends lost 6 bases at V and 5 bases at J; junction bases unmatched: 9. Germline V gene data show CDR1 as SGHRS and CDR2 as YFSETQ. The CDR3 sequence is CASKGLAGLDEQYF. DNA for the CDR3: TGCGCCAGCAAAGGGCTAGCGGGATTGGACGAGCAGTACTTC.

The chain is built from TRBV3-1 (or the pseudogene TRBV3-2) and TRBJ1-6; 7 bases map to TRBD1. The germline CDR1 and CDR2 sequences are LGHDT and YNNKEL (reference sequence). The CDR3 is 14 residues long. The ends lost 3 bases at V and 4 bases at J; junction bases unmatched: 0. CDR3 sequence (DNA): TGTGCCAGCAGCCAGGGACAGTATAATTCACCCCTCCACTTT. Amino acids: CASSQGQYNSPLHF.